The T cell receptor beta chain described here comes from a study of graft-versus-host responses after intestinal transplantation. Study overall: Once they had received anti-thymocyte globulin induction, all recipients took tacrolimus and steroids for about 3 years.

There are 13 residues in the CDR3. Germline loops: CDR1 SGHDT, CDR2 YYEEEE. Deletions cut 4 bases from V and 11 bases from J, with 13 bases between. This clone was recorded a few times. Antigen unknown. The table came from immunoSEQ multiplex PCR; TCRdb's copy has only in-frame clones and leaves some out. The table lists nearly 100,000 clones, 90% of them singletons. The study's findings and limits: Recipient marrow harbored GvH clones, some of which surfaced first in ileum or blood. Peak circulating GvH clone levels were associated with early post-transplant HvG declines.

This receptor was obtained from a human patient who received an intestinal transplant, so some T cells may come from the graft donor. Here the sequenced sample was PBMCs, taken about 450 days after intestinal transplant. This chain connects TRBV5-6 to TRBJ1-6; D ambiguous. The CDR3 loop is CASSPVRLTPLHF. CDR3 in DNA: TGTGCCAGCAGCCCCGTGAGGCTGACACCCCTCCACTTT. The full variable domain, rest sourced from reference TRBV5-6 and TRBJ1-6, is DAGVTQSPTHLIKTRGQQVTLRCSPKSGHDTVSWYQQALGQGPQFIFQYYEEEERQRGNFPDRFSGHQFPNYSSELNVNALLLGDSALYLCASSPVRLTPLHFGNGTRLTVT.